One sample yielded the 9 T cell receptor beta chains listed below, sequenced in a study of T-cell reconstitution after alpha-beta-depleted transplantation in children. Unique molecular identifiers tagged the TCRbeta library. TCRdb used MiXCR to reprocess the PCR reads, holding one entry per CDR3 protein. This sample has roughly 610,000 distinct CDR3 sequences; roughly a tenth occur once, and the top ten carry approximately 4.1%. Specimen: PBMCs from the stem cell graft donor, collected from the stem cell graft. The source is a human donor who donated a stem cell graft to a child with acute myeloid leukemia.

This clonotype was seen once. A clone one base away is much larger, so this may be a read error. J is TRBJ1-2 and V is TRBV20-1; TRBD1 aligns across 7 bases. The CDR3 sequence is 11 residues long. In germline, CDR1 is DFQATT, CDR2 SNEGSKA (reference sequence). This chain's CDR3 is CGANTGVGYTF. The CDR3 nucleotides are TGCGGTGCTAACACAGGGGTTGGCTACACCTTC.

This clonotype has more than one count but fewer than ten. J is TRBJ2-2 and V is TRBV7-2; 8 bases are a match to TRBD2. Germline V gives CDR1 SGHTA, CDR2 FQGNSA. The CDR3 covers 17 residues. V gave up 3 bases and J gave up 1 base; unmatched junction bases: 7. CDR3 nucleotide sequence: TGTGCCAGCAGCTTCCTCCCGGGGGGGCAGAACACCGGGGAGCTGTTTTTT. It is translated as CASSFLPGGQNTGELFF.

The rearrangement joins TRBV25-1 to TRBJ1-5, with D hard to call. Trimming stripped 1 base from V and 5 bases from J, with 6 bases between. This CDR3 region has 13 residues. Germline values: CDR1 MGHDK, CDR2 SYGVNS. The CDR3 loop reads CASSEFIDQPQHF. In nucleotides, the CDR3 is TGTGCCAGCAGTGAATTTATCGATCAGCCCCAGCATTTT.

This clonotype was found a few times. The chain has TRBV7-9 and TRBJ2-3; D call uncertain. The CDR3 is 16 residues long. Deletions cut 4 bases from V and 2 bases from J, with 16 bases between. Germline V gene data show CDR1 as SEHNR and CDR2 as FQNEAQ (reference sequence). The CDR3 region is CASSSSLKSDTDTQYF. CDR3 in DNA: TGTGCCAGCAGCTCCTCTTTGAAGTCGGACACAGATACGCAGTATTTT.

The genes are TRBV5-1 and TRBJ2-7, with 7 bases that match TRBD2. V dropped 4 bases and J dropped 4; count of bases not matched to a gene: 20. This CDR3 comprises 18 residues. Germline assignment: CDR1 SGHRS and CDR2 YFSETQ. CDR3 DNA: TGCGCCAGCAGCCCCTCGCGAGGCGGGAGTCCCCCGATGTACGAGCAGTACTTC. Protein sequence: CASSPSRGGSPPMYEQYF.

V and J are TRBV18 and TRBJ2-1; no clear D. The V gene lost 0 bases and the J gene lost 6 bases, with 9 bases spanning the gap. This CDR3 is built from 14 residues. Per the germline V gene, CDR1 is KGHSH and CDR2 is LQKENI. CDR3 sequence: CASSPPNYRNEQFF. The CDR3 DNA reads TGTGCCAGCTCACCACCGAACTACCGCAATGAGCAGTTCTTC.

This clonotype has just a few counts. This rearrangement joins TRBV4-3 to TRBJ1-1; TRBD1 is a possible D gene (5 bases). This CDR3 spans 15 amino acids. Germline loops: CDR1 LGHNA, CDR2 YSLEER. Trimming pared 1 base from V and 1 base from J, leaving 10 bases between. The CDR3 region is CASSQGQPKNTEAFF. In DNA, the CDR3 is TGCGCCAGCAGCCAAGGACAGCCCAAGAACACTGAAGCTTTCTTT.

This clonotype has only a few counts. This chain uses TRBV20-1 with TRBJ2-2; D call uncertain. V lost 6 bases and J 2 bases, leaving 10 bases between the germline ends. Germline-derived CDR1 and CDR2 are DFQATT and SNEGSKA (reference sequence). The CDR3 is 13 amino acids. DNA for the CDR3: TGCAGTGCCCAAACAGATAACACCGGGGAGCTGTTTTTT. Its translation is CSAQTDNTGELFF.

This chain uses TRBV5-8 with TRBJ2-5; the match to TRBD2 covers 9 bases. There are 16 residues in the CDR3. V was clipped by 3 bases and J by 5 bases; unmatched bases: 11. From germline, CDR1 is SGHTS and CDR2 YDEGEE. The DNA for the CDR3 is TGTGCCAGCAGCTCCTACCTCGCTAGCGGGACCGAGACCCAGTACTTC. This encodes CASSSYLASGTETQYF.